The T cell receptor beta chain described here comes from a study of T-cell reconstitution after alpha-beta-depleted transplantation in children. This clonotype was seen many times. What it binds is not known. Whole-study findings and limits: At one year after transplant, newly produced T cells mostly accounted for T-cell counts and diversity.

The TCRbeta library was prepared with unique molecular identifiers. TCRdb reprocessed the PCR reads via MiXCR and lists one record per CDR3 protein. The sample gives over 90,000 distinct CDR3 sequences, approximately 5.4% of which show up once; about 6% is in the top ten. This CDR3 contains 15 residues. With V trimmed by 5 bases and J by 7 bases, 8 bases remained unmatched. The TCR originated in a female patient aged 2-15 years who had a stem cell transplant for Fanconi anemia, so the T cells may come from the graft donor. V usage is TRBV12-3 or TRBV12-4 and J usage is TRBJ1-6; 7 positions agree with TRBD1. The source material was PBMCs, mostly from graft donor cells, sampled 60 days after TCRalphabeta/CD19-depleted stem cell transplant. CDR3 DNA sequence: TGTGCCAGCAGTCTCGACAGGGCTGCCAATTCACCCCTCCACTTT. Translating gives CASSLDRAANSPLHF.